The entry below gives a single T cell receptor (beta chain) sequence along with its context. Sequencing used immunoSEQ multiplex PCR; TCRdb keeps in-frame clones, though not all of them. The sample shows 77,000 or so clones, more than 80% of them seen only once. This sample was taken from a study of OX40 agonist ivuxolimab in advanced cancers. For the study at large: The patients' treatment was ivuxolimab, an agonistic anti-OX40 (CD134) antibody.

The length of the CDR3 is 12 residues. V was shortened by 6 bases and J by 4 bases, with 10 bases between the two germline ends. CDR1 and CDR2 from the germline V gene are SQVTM and ANQGSEA. The sequence came from an adult with an advanced solid tumor such as melanoma, head and neck, liver or kidney cancer. The chain is built from TRBV29-1 and TRBJ1-5; tentative D call: TRBD1 (5 bases). The starting material was CD4+ or CD8+ T cells sorted from blood, obtained in a trial of the OX40 agonist ivuxolimab. The chain's CDR3 is CSVGEINQPQHF. The CDR3 DNA is TGCAGCGTGGGGGAGATAAATCAGCCCCAGCATTTT.